These T cell receptor beta chains were read from a single sample in a study of blood T cell repertoires in COVID-19. TCRdb's copy holds only in-frame clones and misses some; the assay was immunoSEQ multiplex PCR. This sample has over 100,000 clones, with just under 85% found just once. Sequenced sample: peripheral blood. These receptors all come from a woman older than 75 with active or convalescent COVID-19. The CDR3 runs from the conserved cysteine through the conserved F or W. A D gene is named only where the DNA matches it firmly. Clone size is not always given. Where it is, it says once, few, many or a class for expanded clones.

NA	TRBV19	TRBJ2-7	NA	CASSIGVKYEQYF	TGTGCCAGTAGTATCGGAGTGAAATACGAGCAGTACTTC
NA	TRBV7-2	TRBJ1-2	TRBD1	CASSSDRGRGYTF	TGTGCCAGCAGTTCAGACAGGGGGCGAGGCTACACCTTC
NA	TRBV6-6	TRBJ2-1	TRBD2	CASSYVEGTSEQFF	TGTGCCAGCAGTTACGTAGAGGGGACTAGTGAGCAGTTCTTC
NA	TRBV19	TRBJ2-6	NA	CASSLLNLGSGANVLTF	TGTGCCAGTAGCCTTCTCAACCTCGGCTCTGGGGCCAACGTCCTGACTTTC
NA	TRBV9	TRBJ1-4	NA	CASSPSEGREKLFF	TGTGCCAGCAGCCCCTCCGAGGGGAGGGAAAAACTGTTTTTT
few	TRBV5-1	TRBJ1-1	TRBD1	CASSFRTGGTEAFF	TGCGCCAGCAGCTTCCGGACAGGGGGCACTGAAGCTTTCTTT
NA	TRBV18	TRBJ2-7	NA	CASSLFQDSYEQYF	TGTGCCAGCTCACTATTTCAGGACTCCTACGAGCAGTACTTC
NA	TRBV5-1	TRBJ2-2	NA	CASSLRGNTGELFF	TGCGCCAGCAGCTTGAGAGGAAACACCGGGGAGCTGTTTTTT
few	TRBV6-5	TRBJ2-3	NA	CASIKSGAPDTQYF	TGTGCCAGCATCAAGTCAGGGGCCCCCGATACGCAGTATTTT
NA	TRBV2	TRBJ2-5	TRBD2	CASSGGRAQETQYF	TGTGCCAGCAGTGGTGGGAGGGCCCAAGAGACCCAGTACTTC
NA	TRBV7-9	TRBJ1-2	NA	CASSLNRDGYTF	TGTGCCAGCAGCTTAAACAGGGATGGCTACACCTTC
NA	TRBV28	TRBJ2-3	TRBD1	CASSSGTGGRGNTDTQYF	TGTGCCAGCAGTTCCGGGACAGGGGGCCGGGGGAACACAGATACGCAGTATTTT
NA	TRBV15	TRBJ2-1	TRBD1	CATSRLTGQYNEQFF	TGTGCCACCAGCAGACTCACGGGACAGTACAATGAGCAGTTCTTC
NA	TRBV14	TRBJ2-1	TRBD2	CASSQEGSSGYYNEQFF	TGTGCCAGCAGCCAAGAAGGGAGTAGCGGGTACTACAATGAGCAGTTCTTC
NA	TRBV2	TRBJ2-5	NA	CASSDQFQGLETQYF	TGTGCCAGCAGTGACCAATTTCAGGGATTGGAGACCCAGTACTTC
NA	TRBV9	TRBJ1-1	NA	CASSASEAEAFF	TGTGCCAGCAGCGCTTCGGAGGCTGAAGCTTTCTTT
NA	TRBV7-9	TRBJ1-1	NA	CAIKGSGMNTEAFF	TGTGCCATTAAGGGATCGGGGATGAACACTGAAGCTTTCTTT
NA	TRBV2	TRBJ1-5	NA	CASSELRNQPQHF	TGTGCCAGCAGTGAACTTCGGAATCAGCCCCAGCATTTT
NA	TRBV9	TRBJ1-3	NA	CASSVGEGLSGNTIYF	TGTGCCAGCAGCGTAGGGGAGGGTTTGTCTGGAAACACCATATATTTT
NA	TRBV28	TRBJ1-6	NA	CASSLSGQVYNSPLHF	TGTGCCAGCAGTTTATCAGGGCAGGTGTATAATTCACCCCTCCACTTT
few	TRBV25-1	TRBJ2-3	NA	CASSDPARYEDTQYF	TGTGCCAGCAGTGACCCCGCGCGATACGAGGATACGCAGTATTTT
NA	TRBV11-3	TRBJ2-7	TRBD2	CASSLTGGTYEQYF	TGTGCCAGCAGCTTAACGGGGGGAACCTACGAGCAGTACTTC
NA	TRBV20-1	TRBJ2-7	TRBD2	CSASVGTSESYEQYF	TGCAGTGCTAGTGTGGGGACTAGCGAGTCCTACGAGCAGTACTTC
NA	TRBV10-2	TRBJ2-1	TRBD2	CASSEGASGGREQFF	TGCGCCAGCAGTGAGGGGGCTAGCGGGGGTCGCGAGCAGTTCTTC
NA	TRBV30	TRBJ2-6	NA	CAWSSGSSANVLTF	TGTGCCTGGAGTTCAGGGTCCTCAGCCAACGTCCTGACTTTC
NA	TRBV6-5	TRBJ1-2	NA	CASSWGPQYGYTF	TGTGCCAGCAGTTGGGGCCCACAGTATGGCTACACCTTC
NA	TRBV5-1	TRBJ1-2	TRBD1	CASSSGTGFRNYGYTF	TGCGCCAGCAGCTCCGGGACAGGCTTCCGTAACTATGGCTACACCTTC
NA	TRBV4-3	TRBJ1-6	TRBD1	CASSQGRGNSPLHF	TGCGCCAGCAGCCAAGGCAGGGGGAATTCACCCCTCCACTTT
NA	TRBV19	TRBJ2-1	TRBD2	CASSIWASGINNEQFF	TGTGCCAGTAGTATTTGGGCTAGCGGGATTAACAATGAGCAGTTCTTC
NA	TRBV7-8	TRBJ2-3	TRBD1	CASSSDRRSSTDTQYF	TGTGCCAGCAGCTCGGACAGGAGATCTAGCACAGATACGCAGTATTTT
NA	TRBV7-2	TRBJ2-3	TRBD2	CASSLMGLAEDTQYF	TGTGCCAGCAGCTTGATGGGACTAGCGGAAGATACGCAGTATTTT
NA	TRBV15	TRBJ1-5	NA	CATSSTSWTDYLPQHF	TGTGCCACCAGCTCGACTAGCTGGACGGACTACCTGCCCCAGCATTTT
NA	TRBV7-2	TRBJ1-5	TRBD1	CASSVPGQGVSNQPQHF	TGTGCCAGCAGCGTACCGGGACAGGGGGTTAGCAATCAGCCCCAGCATTTT
NA	TRBV29-1	TRBJ2-7	NA	CSVATSYLVNEQYF	TGCAGCGTGGCCACATCTTATCTGGTTAACGAGCAGTACTTC
NA	TRBV5-1	TRBJ2-2	NA	CASSLAGLGTGELFF	TGCGCCAGCAGCTTGGCAGGGTTGGGAACCGGGGAGCTGTTTTTT
NA	TRBV4-1	TRBJ1-2	NA	CASSQVVGVANYGYTF	TGCGCCAGCAGCCAAGTGGTCGGGGTAGCTAACTATGGCTACACCTTC
NA	TRBV30	TRBJ1-4	NA	CAWSRPGTTNEKLFF	TGTGCCTGGAGTCGTCCGGGGACAACTAATGAAAAACTGTTTTTT
NA	TRBV24-1	TRBJ1-5	TRBD1	CATSDPGQGGNQPQHF	TGTGCCACCAGTGATCCCGGACAGGGAGGTAATCAGCCCCAGCATTTT
NA	TRBV9	TRBJ2-7	TRBD2	CASSVEGLAGVEQYF	TGTGCCAGCAGCGTAGAGGGACTAGCGGGAGTTGAGCAGTACTTC
NA	TRBV9	TRBJ2-1	TRBD1	CASSVLPMDRDHNEQFF	TGTGCCAGCAGCGTCCTACCCATGGACAGGGACCACAATGAGCAGTTCTTC
NA	TRBV12-3/TRBV12-4	TRBJ1-3	NA	CASTQKNTIYF	TGTGCCAGCACCCAAAAAAACACCATATATTTT
NA	TRBV5-1	TRBJ2-2	NA	CASSLEGQYTGELFF	TGCGCCAGCAGCTTGGAGGGACAATACACCGGGGAGCTGTTTTTT
NA	TRBV2	TRBJ2-6	NA	CASSETRFSGANVLTF	TGTGCCAGCAGTGAAACCCGGTTCTCTGGGGCCAACGTCCTGACTTTC
NA	TRBV7-9	TRBJ1-1	NA	CASSLESREAFF	TGTGCCAGCAGCTTAGAAAGCAGGGAAGCTTTCTTT
NA	TRBV7-2	TRBJ1-1	NA	CASSYDSTTEAFF	TGTGCCAGCAGCTACGACAGCACCACTGAAGCTTTCTTT
NA	TRBV7-9	TRBJ1-4	TRBD1	CASSPTGGREKLFF	TGTGCCAGCAGCCCGACAGGGGGCAGAGAAAAACTGTTTTTT
many	TRBV10-1	TRBJ2-3	TRBD2	CASSEGIAGGPGDTQYF	TGCGCCAGCAGTGAAGGCATAGCGGGAGGGCCTGGAGATACGCAGTATTTT
NA	TRBV19	TRBJ1-2	TRBD1	CASSFRDRVYGYTF	TGTGCCAGTAGTTTCCGGGACAGGGTCTATGGCTACACCTTC
NA	TRBV5-1	TRBJ2-2	NA	CASAGQINTGELFF	TGCGCCAGCGCGGGACAGATTAACACCGGGGAGCTGTTTTTT
NA	TRBV27	TRBJ2-7	NA	CASGDNSYEQYF	TGTGCCAGCGGGGACAACTCCTACGAGCAGTACTTC